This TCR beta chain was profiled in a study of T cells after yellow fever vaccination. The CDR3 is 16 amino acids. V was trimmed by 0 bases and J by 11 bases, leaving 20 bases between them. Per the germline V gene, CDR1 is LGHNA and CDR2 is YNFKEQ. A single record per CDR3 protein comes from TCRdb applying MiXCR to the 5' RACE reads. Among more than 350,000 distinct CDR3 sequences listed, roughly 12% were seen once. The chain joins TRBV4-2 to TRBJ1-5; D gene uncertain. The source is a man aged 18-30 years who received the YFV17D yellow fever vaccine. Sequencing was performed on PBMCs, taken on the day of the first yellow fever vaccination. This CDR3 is CASSQEVVSGAMAQHF. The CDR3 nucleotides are TGTGCCAGCAGCCAAGAGGTCGTTTCGGGCGCCATGGCCCAGCATTTT.